This T cell receptor (beta chain) is drawn from a study of T cell repertoires in cytomegalovirus infection. Overall study context: A matching HLA type, together with CMV infection, was signaled by public TCR beta signatures. Study-level findings and limits: CMV-specific HLA-C-restricted TCR beta clonotypes dominated the ex vivo response.

One entry per CDR3 protein, called by TCRdb with MiXCR from the reads. This table holds about a million distinct CDR3 sequences, around 32% found once. This clonotype was found many times. Its antigen is unidentified. The TCR was taken from a human donor in good health (CMV status not recorded). Some clones in this sample may be carry-over from other donors' samples. This specimen consisted of cultured CD8+ T cells from PBMCs, obtained from culture after CMV antigen stimulation.

The CDR3 protein is CASSPEGWQPQHF. CDR3 in DNA: TGTGCCAGCAGCCCCGAAGGGTGGCAGCCCCAGCATTTT. This rearrangement joins TRBV7-2 to TRBJ1-5; D is unresolved. Between the trimmed V and J ends, which lost 5 bases and 7 bases, there was a span of 12 bases. The CDR3 sequence is 13 residues long. Germline CDR1 and CDR2: SGHTA and FQGNSA. The variable domain in full, completed from reference TRBV7-2 and TRBJ1-5, reads GAGVSQSPSNKVTEKGKDVELRCDPISGHTALYWYRQSLGQGLEFLIYFQGNSAPDKSGLPSDRFSAERTGGSVSTLTIQRTQQEDSAVYLCASSPEGWQPQHFGDGTRLSIL.